Following are 5 T cell receptor beta chains from one sample sequenced in a study of cytomegalovirus exposure and HLA in healthy donors. 60 Vbeta and 13 Jbeta primers were used in PCR. Produced via immunoSEQ multiplex PCR; TCRdb's table is partial and in-frame only. The sample consists of about 160,000 clones, 75% of them appearing once. Sequenced: PBMCs. These TCRs come from a female donor in good health and CMV-seronegative.

With respect to this clone: At the DNA level, this CDR3 is encoded by other sequences in the same sample as well. The chain combines TRBV27 with TRBJ2-7; a weak D match, TRBD1 (6 bases). The V gene lost 3 bases and the J gene lost 6 bases, with 12 bases spanning the gap. Germline V gene sequence: CDR1 MNHEY, CDR2 SMNVEV (reference sequence). This CDR3 spans 13 amino acids. CDR3 residues: CASSFKQGGEQYF. Here the CDR3 DNA reads TGTGCCAGCAGTTTCAAACAGGGTGGCGAGCAGTACTTC.

The chain uses TRBV6-1 and TRBJ2-3, with 9 bases identical to TRBD2. Germline V gene lookup returns CDR1 MNHNS and CDR2 SASEGT. CDR3 length: 17 amino acids. Trimming removed 3 bases from V and 5 bases from J; junction bases left unmatched: 12. The CDR3, as DNA: TGTGCCAGCAGTGATTTGTCTAGAGCGGGGGGAGGAGATACGCAGTATTTT. Translated, it gives CASSDLSRAGGGDTQYF.

The rearrangement joins TRBV5-4 to TRBJ2-7; TRBD1 might be the D (6 bases). The CDR3 extends over 14 amino acids. V was pared by 2 bases and J by 7 bases, with 16 bases between. Germline CDR1 and CDR2: SGHNT and YYREEE (reference sequence). In DNA form, the CDR3 reads TGTGCCAGCAGCTTACGCGCAGGGGAGCGGGAGCAGTACTTC. Its protein is CASSLRAGEREQYF.

The chain joins TRBV2 to TRBJ1-2; D possibly corresponds to TRBD1 (5 bases). The germline V gene has CDR1 SNHLY and CDR2 FYNNEI. The germline V and J ends were trimmed by 8 bases and 2 bases, with 12 bases remaining between them. The CDR3 runs 13 residues. The DNA of the CDR3 is TGTGCCAGCCCGGGGGACGTAAACTATGGCTACACCTTC. Its translation is CASPGDVNYGYTF. Using reference TRBV2 and TRBJ1-2 for the parts outside the CDR3, the full variable domain is EPEVTQTPSHQVTQMGQEVILRCVPISNHLYFYWYRQILGQKVEFLVSFYNNEISEKSEIFDDQFSVERPDGSNFTLKIRSTKLEDSAMYFCASPGDVNYGYTFGSGTRLTVV.

This clone was observed a few times. The chain is built from TRBV7-3 and TRBJ1-4; TRBD1 matches 10 bases. Germline V CDR1 and CDR2: SGHTA, FQGTGA. Trimming at V came to 0 bases and at J to 8 bases, leaving 3 bases not matched to a gene. The CDR3 contains 15 residues. The CDR3 loop reads CASSLTGTGAEKLFF. Written as DNA, the CDR3 is TGTGCCAGCAGCTTAACCGGGACAGGGGCCGAAAAACTGTTTTTT.